The text below deals with one T cell receptor beta chain. The source of the sample is a study of blood T cell repertoires in COVID-19. Participants' reported clinical history set cohort assignment. Recovered Cohort 3 donors showed two negative PCRs, clearance, or symptom resolution. Trimming at V came to 1 base and at J to 0 bases, leaving 8 bases not matched to a gene. This CDR3 region has 18 residues. The germline gives CDR1 SGHTA, CDR2 FQGNSA. The authors' processing: Cell counts per sample came from amplifying reference gene primers. The method was immunoSEQ multiplex PCR; TCRdb's version includes in-frame clones alone and lacks a portion of them. V, J and clone size were drawn from that table, and D and trimming were deduced from the DNA. Seen here are 200,000 or so clones, about four fifths observed once, and the top ten hold around 7.5%.

The chain combines TRBV7-2 with TRBJ2-2; 7 bases line up with TRBD2. The sample comprised PBMCs or T cells enriched from blood (not recorded which). The TCR originated in a man aged 40-49 years who had recovered from COVID-19. As DNA, the CDR3 is TGTGCCAGCAGCTTAGTCCACGTAGGACTAGCGAACACCGGGGAGCTGTTTTTT. Residues: CASSLVHVGLANTGELFF.